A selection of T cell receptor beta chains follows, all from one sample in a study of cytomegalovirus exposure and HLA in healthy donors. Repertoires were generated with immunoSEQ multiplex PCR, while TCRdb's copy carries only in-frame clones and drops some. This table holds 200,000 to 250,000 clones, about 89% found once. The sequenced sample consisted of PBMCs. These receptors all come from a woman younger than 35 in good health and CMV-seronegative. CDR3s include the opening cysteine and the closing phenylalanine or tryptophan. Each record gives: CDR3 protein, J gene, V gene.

CDR3: CASGRKDRGDYGYTF
J: TRBJ1-2
V: TRBV12-5

CDR3: CASSYSTATEAFF
J: TRBJ1-1
V: TRBV6-6

CDR3: CAWSVGGAGVVYEQYF
J: TRBJ2-7
V: TRBV30

CDR3: CASSPAGVDEKLFF
J: TRBJ1-4
V: TRBV18

CDR3: CASSQGSGGVYEQYF
J: TRBJ2-7
V: TRBV4-1

CDR3: CASSSGGRLRGDTQYF
J: TRBJ2-3
V: TRBV6-5

CDR3: CASSSLQGTVYGYTF
J: TRBJ1-2
V: TRBV27

CDR3: CASRGGSGGNTDTQYF
J: TRBJ2-3
V: TRBV2

CDR3: CSVAPTSLETQYF
J: TRBJ2-5
V: TRBV29-1

CDR3: CAWSWAVYGYTF
J: TRBJ1-2
V: TRBV30

CDR3: CASTQDRDFYGYTF
J: TRBJ1-2
V: TRBV6-5

CDR3: CASSKRAVLAGSTDTQYF
J: TRBJ2-3
V: TRBV7-2

CDR3: CSVGGTLSYEQYF
J: TRBJ2-7
V: TRBV29-1

CDR3: CATGVGSSPLHF
J: TRBJ1-6
V: TRBV19

CDR3: CASSGFRDEKLFF
J: TRBJ1-4
V: TRBV19

CDR3: CASAQGGRNGEQYF
J: TRBJ2-7
V: TRBV5-4

CDR3: CASSSGTSGQETQYF
J: TRBJ2-5
V: TRBV5-6

CDR3: CASSYYGAGGTNEKLFF
J: TRBJ1-4
V: TRBV7-9

CDR3: CASRAGTGGRQPQHF
J: TRBJ1-5
V: TRBV6-5

CDR3: CASSWGTRGFGYTF
J: TRBJ1-2
V: TRBV5-4

CDR3: CASSPPGGQPQHF
J: TRBJ1-5
V: TRBV18

CDR3: CAISEKGSNTEAFF
J: TRBJ1-1
V: TRBV10-3

CDR3: CASSSNDRPNQPQHF
J: TRBJ1-5
V: TRBV9

CDR3: CASTPQTGGNTEAFF
J: TRBJ1-1
V: TRBV7-2

CDR3: CASSGDRGYGYTF
J: TRBJ1-2
V: TRBV18

CDR3: CASSLSGYEAYEQYF
J: TRBJ2-7
V: TRBV7-3

CDR3: CAITPGENYEQYF
J: TRBJ2-7
V: TRBV10-3

CDR3: CASNSLRGNTEAFF
J: TRBJ1-1
V: TRBV13

CDR3: CASSQGSLAGDSADTQYF
J: TRBJ2-3
V: TRBV4-2

CDR3: CASSPTSGSNYEQYF
J: TRBJ2-7
V: TRBV7-9

CDR3: CASSPGQGAYEQYF
J: TRBJ2-7
V: TRBV9

CDR3: CASSQDRASDPSGETQYF
J: TRBJ2-5
V: TRBV4-2

CDR3: CASSPERSSYNSPLHF
J: TRBJ1-6
V: TRBV7-9

CDR3: CAPKSGDTDTQYF
J: TRBJ2-3
V: TRBV19

CDR3: CASSLGEGTEAFF
J: TRBJ1-1
V: TRBV2

CDR3: CASSQETGGRETQYF
J: TRBJ2-5
V: TRBV4-2

CDR3: CASSSGSSGGPRRTLDTQYF
J: TRBJ2-3
V: TRBV5-1

CDR3: CASSPRDRDGYTF
J: TRBJ1-2
V: TRBV18

CDR3: CASSGTSGGFDSTDTQYF
J: TRBJ2-3
V: TRBV9

CDR3: CASSPMRHWTGGYTF
J: TRBJ1-2
V: TRBV27

CDR3: CASSLVGGSSADTQYF
J: TRBJ2-3
V: TRBV7-6

CDR3: CASREDREEGYGYTF
J: TRBJ1-2
V: TRBV2

CDR3: CASSPGTGPYGYTF
J: TRBJ1-2
V: TRBV28

CDR3: CASSTSGGMTEAFF
J: TRBJ1-1
V: TRBV7-6

CDR3: CASSPGQLSSYEQYF
J: TRBJ2-7
V: TRBV7-9

CDR3: CSSSGQGYEQYF
J: TRBJ2-7
V: TRBV7-9

CDR3: CSAREDSEAFF
J: TRBJ1-1
V: TRBV20-1

CDR3: CASSFLAGGRNEQFF
J: TRBJ2-1
V: TRBV5-4